This TCR beta chain originates from a study of breast tumors, draining lymph nodes, adjacent tissues. Study-level findings and limits: Data only fit, rather than demonstrated, lymph node origin of most tumor T cells. Luminal-like breast cancer showed significantly greater tumor-nontumor repertoire similarity than basal-like breast cancer did. The data were judged consistent with most tumor T cells coming from lymph node and expanding in tumor.

The CDR3 sequence is 13 residues long. Germline V gene data show CDR1 as LNHNV and CDR2 as YYDKDF (reference sequence). V was pared by 0 bases and J by 14 bases, with 16 bases between. TCRdb ran MiXCR on the multiplex PCR reads and lists one entry per CDR3 protein. The sample lists under 70,000 distinct CDR3 sequences, approximately 40% occurring once. This clonotype occurred many times. Its matching antigen is unknown. This receptor was taken from a female donor with breast cancer. Some clones in this sample may be carry-over from other donors' samples. The specimen sequenced was breast tumor tissue. The chain employs TRBV15 and TRBJ1-2; a possible D gene is TRBD1 (6 bases). The CDR3 sequence: CATSRDRNRAPTF. CDR3 in DNA: TGTGCCACCAGCAGAGATAGGAACAGGGCTCCGACCTTC.